The entry below describes one TCR beta chain. This sample was taken from a study of blood T cell repertoires in COVID-19. The ends were cut back, 5 bases at V and 9 bases at J, with 16 bases in the middle. CDR1 LGHDT and CDR2 YNNKEL come from the germline V gene (reference sequence). There are 14 residues in the CDR3. Assay: immunoSEQ multiplex PCR; the TCRdb copy retains only in-frame clones and omits some. The table includes approximately 310,000 clones, around 85% detected once. This chain uses TRBV3-1 (or the pseudogene TRBV3-2) with TRBJ2-2, with a possible D match to TRBD1 (7 bases). The TCR originated in a young man who had recovered from COVID-19. Sample: PBMCs or T cells enriched from blood (not recorded which). CDR3: CASSYRGGERELFF. Here the CDR3 DNA reads TGTGCCAGCAGCTACAGGGGAGGAGAGCGGGAGCTGTTTTTT.